This passage covers 10 T cell receptor beta chains from one sample sequenced in a study of brain T cells in children with intractable seizures. The data were produced by immunoSEQ multiplex PCR, yet TCRdb's version contains in-frame clones alone and is incomplete. The table has about 320,000 clones, nearly 95% seen once. The time point denotes: blood from clinic visit 5 months post-surgery; TSC patient then seizure free. This specimen consisted of peripheral blood, obtained less than 6 months after surgery. The receptors derive from a boy younger than two with tuberous sclerosis and intractable seizures.

This clone was seen more than once but under ten times. This sequence joins TRBV5-4 and TRBJ1-2, with D uncertain. The CDR3 is 12 residues long. Germline CDR1 is SGHNT and CDR2 is YYREEE (reference sequence). The V gene lost 0 bases and the J gene lost 3 bases, with 3 bases spanning the gap. The CDR3 DNA follows: TGTGCCAGCAGCTTGGAGCACTATGGCTACACCTTC. It codes for CASSLEHYGYTF.

The chain is built from TRBV6-5 and TRBJ2-3; D is possibly TRBD1 (6 bases). With 2 bases removed from V and 3 bases from J, the gap between germline ends came to 9 bases. The CDR3 has 14 amino acids. CDR1 MNHEY and CDR2 SVGAGI come from the germline V gene. In nucleotides, the CDR3 is TGTGCCAGCAGTTACACTAGGGGGACAGATACGCAGTATTTT. Encoded protein: CASSYTRGTDTQYF.

Only one count was recorded for this clone. The rearrangement uses TRBV5-1 and TRBJ2-3, with TRBD2 matching 10 bases. The V and J ends lost 4 bases and 2 bases, in that order; junction bases with no gene match: 7. The CDR3 loop spans 16 amino acids. CDR1 and CDR2 from the germline V gene are SGHRS and YFSETQ. The CDR3 protein is CASSRRTSGYTDTQYF. The CDR3 DNA follows: TGCGCCAGCAGCCGACGGACTAGCGGATACACAGATACGCAGTATTTT.

The V gene is TRBV5-1, the J gene TRBJ1-1; 7 bases fit TRBD1. The ends lost 4 bases at V and 1 base at J; junction bases unmatched: 10. CDR1 is SGHRS and CDR2 is YFSETQ in the germline V gene. The CDR3 covers 16 residues. In DNA form, the CDR3 reads TGCGCCAGCAGCCCGACCCCGGACAGGCAGAACACTGAAGCTTTCTTT. This translates into CASSPTPDRQNTEAFF.

This CDR3 reads CASSYDPAWDEQYF. The CDR3 DNA reads as TGTGCCAGCAGTTACGACCCAGCCTGGGACGAGCAGTACTTC. The rearrangement links TRBV6-5 to TRBJ2-7; D call uncertain. The germline gives CDR1 MNHEY, CDR2 SVGAGI. This CDR3 region has 14 residues. V was trimmed by 2 bases and J by 5 bases, leaving 13 bases between them.

The rearrangement uses TRBV20-1 and TRBJ2-5; D gene unclear. The CDR3 runs to 10 residues. Germline loops: CDR1 DFQATT, CDR2 SNEGSKA (reference sequence). CDR3 loop: CSGSRETQYF. The CDR3, as DNA: TGCAGCGGGTCCCGAGAGACCCAGTACTTC.

The rearrangement uses TRBV24-1 and TRBJ2-3; 10 bases align to TRBD2. The CDR3 runs to 17 residues. Germline assignment: CDR1 KGHDR and CDR2 SFDVKD. V lost 2 bases, J lost 2 bases, and 6 bases stayed unmatched. Here the CDR3 DNA reads TGTGCCACCAGTGATTCCGGACTAGCGGATAACACAGATACGCAGTATTTT. This translates into CATSDSGLADNTDTQYF.

The J gene is TRBJ1-1, the V gene TRBV11-2, with D possibly TRBD1 on 6 matching bases. Germline V gives CDR1 SGHAT, CDR2 FQNNGV. V was shortened by 9 bases and J by 7 bases, with 12 bases between the two germline ends. CDR3 length: 11 amino acids. CDR3 residues: CASRGRGEAFF. For the CDR3, the DNA is TGTGCCAGTCGGGGGCGCGGTGAAGCTTTCTTT.

This clone was observed a handful of times. DNA for the CDR3: TGCGCCAGCAGCCCCGGGCAAGCGGGAGGGCGAAGAATTGAGCAGTTCTTC. Its translation is CASSPGQAGGRRIEQFF. This chain uses TRBV5-1 with TRBJ2-1; 10 bases agree with TRBD2. Germline V gene sequence: CDR1 SGHRS, CDR2 YFSETQ. V was clipped by 4 bases and J by 9 bases; unmatched bases: 16. The CDR3 has 17 amino acids.

The chain uses TRBV7-9 and TRBJ2-3, with TRBD2 identical over 7 bases. The CDR3 covers 14 residues. After removal of 5 bases from V and 5 bases from J, the junction contained 7 bases not matched to a gene. The germline gives CDR1 SEHNR, CDR2 FQNEAQ (reference sequence). CDR3 sequence: CASSLGLGKDTQYF. For the CDR3, the DNA is TGTGCCAGCAGCCTCGGACTAGGGAAAGATACGCAGTATTTT.